This T cell receptor (beta chain) is from a study of blood T cell repertoires in COVID-19. Study-level background: COVID-19 samples collected from the United States, Italy and Spain covered acute and convalescent phases. T cells, B-cell-depleted T cells, or PBMCs provided the cDNA or gDNA that served as material.

Authors' processing steps: Estimation of nucleated cell counts relied on the amplification of reference gene primers. Assay used: immunoSEQ multiplex PCR; TCRdb lists only in-frame clones, some missing. From that table come the V and J calls and clone size; the DNA was used to work out D and trimming. The profile covers under 250,000 clones, with 80% to 90% appearing a single time and 8.2% taken by the ten largest. Germline CDR1 is SGHRS and CDR2 is YFSETQ. CDR3 length: 19 amino acids. V was pared by 3 bases and J by 0 bases, with 21 bases between. Source material: peripheral blood. The J gene is TRBJ1-4, the V gene TRBV5-1; D is perhaps TRBD1 (6 bases). This sequence was found in a woman aged 45-60 years with acute or convalescent COVID-19. This CDR3 reads CASSSTPQGHYATNEKLFF. The CDR3 coding sequence is TGCGCCAGCAGCTCCACCCCACAGGGCCACTATGCAACTAATGAAAAACTGTTTTTT.